This is a list of T cell receptor beta chains from one sample in a study of T cell repertoires in cytomegalovirus infection. TCRdb ran MiXCR on the reads and lists one entry per CDR3 protein. The table records roughly 720,000 distinct CDR3 sequences, 35% of them present only once. The sequenced sample was PBMCs. The receptors shown here come from a human donor in good health (CMV status not recorded). Some clones in this sample may be carry-over from other donors' samples. Both conserved end residues are part of each CDR3. Each record gives: CDR3 protein, CDR3 DNA, J gene, V gene, clone size, D gene. D genes are given only for firm matches. Size values are once, few and many counts, or a class for expanded clones, and some rows have none.

CASSKGGFDSNQPQHF	TGTGCCAGCAGTAAGGGAGGCTTTGATAGCAATCAGCCCCAGCATTTT	TRBJ1-5	TRBV27	.	.
CASSLQFYNQPQHF	TGTGCCAGCAGTTTACAGTTTTACAATCAGCCCCAGCATTTT	TRBJ1-5	TRBV27	.	.
CASSFGTGRPNYGYTF	TGTGCCAGCAGCTTCGGGACAGGGCGACCTAACTATGGCTACACCTTC	TRBJ1-2	TRBV7-2	.	TRBD1
CSVVAPPGTGETGELFF	TGCAGCGTTGTGGCCCCGCCAGGGACAGGGGAAACCGGGGAGCTGTTTTTT	TRBJ2-2	TRBV29-1	few	TRBD1
CASSEARTGPTGELFF	TGTGCCAGCAGTGAAGCTCGGACAGGCCCCACCGGGGAGCTGTTTTTT	TRBJ2-2	TRBV2	few	TRBD1
CASSPSAGQGDYEQYF	TGTGCCAGCAGCCCCTCAGCGGGACAGGGGGATTACGAGCAGTACTTC	TRBJ2-7	TRBV28	.	TRBD1
CASSLPDRVGTEAFF	TGTGCCAGCAGTTTACCCGACAGGGTAGGAACTGAAGCTTTCTTT	TRBJ1-1	TRBV27	few	TRBD1
CASSLASRGTGELFF	TGTGCCAGCAGCTTAGCGTCCCGAGGCACCGGGGAGCTGTTTTTT	TRBJ2-2	TRBV7-2	.	.
CASSPTGREETQYF	TGTGCCAGCTCACCAACAGGGAGGGAAGAGACCCAGTACTTC	TRBJ2-5	TRBV18	.	.
CASSFVQGLGNEQFF	TGTGCCAGCAGCTTTGTACAGGGCCTGGGCAATGAGCAGTTCTTC	TRBJ2-1	TRBV7-2	many	.
CASSFWTSVFPDTQYF	TGTGCCAGCAGCTTCTGGACTAGCGTGTTCCCAGATACGCAGTATTTT	TRBJ2-3	TRBV5-6	few	TRBD2
CASSRGGYMNTEAFF	TGTGCCAGCAGCCGAGGAGGGTACATGAACACTGAAGCTTTCTTT	TRBJ1-1	TRBV28	.	.
CASSPLGVYEQYF	TGTGCCAGCAGCCCGCTGGGGGTCTACGAGCAGTACTTC	TRBJ2-7	TRBV28	.	.
CASSTPTGDGEKLFF	TGTGCCAGCAGTACCCCCACAGGGGACGGTGAAAAACTGTTTTTT	TRBJ1-4	TRBV28	few	TRBD1
CASSRGQGRTGELFF	TGTGCCAGCAGCAGGGGACAGGGAAGGACCGGGGAGCTGTTTTTT	TRBJ2-2	TRBV7-3	many	TRBD1
CASSQGGINYEQYF	TGTGCCAGCAGTCAGGGGGGGATAAACTACGAGCAGTACTTC	TRBJ2-7	TRBV28	.	.
CASRARPSYYGYTF	TGTGCCAGCCGGGCGAGGCCTTCCTACTATGGCTACACCTTC	TRBJ1-2	TRBV2	.	.
CASSLFGGGGQPQHF	TGTGCCAGCAGCCTATTCGGGGGGGGGGGTCAGCCCCAGCATTTT	TRBJ1-5	TRBV7-2	few	.
CASSSSFNQPQHF	TGTGCCAGCAGCTCCTCGTTCAATCAGCCCCAGCATTTT	TRBJ1-5	TRBV7-8	few	.
CASSLAARTDTQYF	TGCGCCAGCAGCTTGGCCGCTAGAACAGATACGCAGTATTTT	TRBJ2-3	TRBV5-1	few	.
CASRYQGKYSNQPQHF	TGTGCCAGCAGGTATCAGGGGAAATATAGCAATCAGCCCCAGCATTTT	TRBJ1-5	TRBV28	.	.
CASSTLAGYYNEQFF	TGTGCCAGCAGTACACTAGCGGGGTACTACAATGAGCAGTTCTTC	TRBJ2-1	TRBV7-6	many	TRBD2
CASSPDRRPGTYEQYF	TGTGCCAGTAGTCCTGACAGGCGCCCAGGGACCTACGAGCAGTACTTC	TRBJ2-7	TRBV19	few	.
CASTLRLGNSPLHF	TGTGCCAGCACACTGAGGCTCGGCAATTCACCCCTCCACTTT	TRBJ1-6	TRBV28	.	.
CASSLGPGLAGETQYF	TGTGCCAGCAGCTTGGGTCCAGGCCTCGCGGGGGAGACCCAGTACTTC	TRBJ2-5	TRBV5-5	.	.
CAISEGSGGKGNEQFF	TGTGCCATCAGTGAGGGGTCCGGGGGTAAGGGCAATGAGCAGTTCTTC	TRBJ2-1	TRBV10-3	few	.
CASSQDSVRELFF	TGTGCCAGCAGCCAAGATAGTGTGAGGGAGCTGTTTTTT	TRBJ2-2	TRBV4-2	once	.
CASSSCTAYSNQPQHF	TGTGCCAGCAGTTCCTGTACAGCTTATAGCAATCAGCCCCAGCATTTT	TRBJ1-5	TRBV28	.	.
CAASGARGETQYF	TGTGCCGCGTCAGGAGCACGGGGAGAGACCCAGTACTTC	TRBJ2-5	TRBV19	.	.
CSVASGGETQYF	TGCAGCGTTGCTAGCGGAGGAGAGACCCAGTACTTC	TRBJ2-5	TRBV29-1	.	TRBD2
CASRRDPANSPLHF	TGTGCCAGCAGGAGAGATCCCGCTAATTCACCCCTCCACTTT	TRBJ1-6	TRBV28	.	.
CASSLSGNEAFF	TGTGCCAGCAGTTTATCTGGCAACGAAGCTTTCTTT	TRBJ1-1	TRBV28	.	.
CASSLAGTGLNYGYTF	TGTGCCAGCAGCTTAGCCGGGACAGGCCTTAACTATGGCTACACCTTC	TRBJ1-2	TRBV7-9	.	TRBD1
CASSQDPYNEQFF	TGTGCCAGCAGCCAAGATCCCTACAATGAGCAGTTCTTC	TRBJ2-1	TRBV3-1	few	.
CSARVRTGDNNSPLHF	TGCAGTGCTAGAGTGAGGACAGGGGATAATAATTCACCCCTCCACTTT	TRBJ1-6	TRBV20-1	.	TRBD1
CASRRSGGNYEQYF	TGTGCCAGCAGAAGAAGCGGGGGTAACTACGAGCAGTACTTC	TRBJ2-7	TRBV12-3/TRBV12-4	.	TRBD2
CAWSGRDRGGINEQFF	TGTGCCTGGAGTGGTAGGGACAGGGGGGGAATCAATGAGCAGTTCTTC	TRBJ2-1	TRBV30	once	TRBD1
CSTRKETQYF	TGCAGCACCCGAAAAGAGACCCAGTACTTC	TRBJ2-5	TRBV29-1	.	.
CAIGLRGETQYF	TGTGCCATCGGGCTGCGGGGAGAGACCCAGTACTTC	TRBJ2-5	TRBV27	.	.
CASSLIHGGGTGFLYGYTF	TGTGCCAGCAGTTTGATCCACGGGGGGGGGACAGGGTTCTTGTATGGCTACACCTTC	TRBJ1-2	TRBV27	.	TRBD1
CASSIRGKPPDQPQHF	TGTGCCAGTAGTATTCGGGGTAAGCCGCCTGATCAGCCCCAGCATTTT	TRBJ1-5	TRBV19	.	.
CASSSTGTGHTEAFF	TGTGCCAGCAGCTCGACCGGGACAGGGCACACTGAAGCTTTCTTT	TRBJ1-1	TRBV7-6	few	TRBD1
CASITQGAMNTEAFF	TGTGCCAGCATTACACAGGGGGCTATGAACACTGAAGCTTTCTTT	TRBJ1-1	TRBV11-1	.	TRBD1
CASSYSMVLAGGPVTDTQYF	TGTGCCAGCAGTTACTCGATGGTTCTAGCGGGGGGCCCAGTTACAGATACGCAGTATTTT	TRBJ2-3	TRBV6-2/TRBV6-3	many	TRBD2
CAISPKATPGGETQYF	TGTGCCATCAGCCCGAAGGCGACCCCAGGGGGAGAGACCCAGTACTTC	TRBJ2-5	TRBV10-3	.	TRBD1